The clone carrying this T cell receptor (beta chain) was seen repeatedly, ten times or more. This record comes from a study of Graves' ophthalmopathy and Graves' hyperthyroidism. Per the germline V gene, CDR1 is LGHDT and CDR2 is YNNKEL (reference sequence). With 4 bases removed from V and 8 bases from J, the gap between germline ends came to 14 bases. The CDR3 loop spans 13 amino acids. The authors amplified TCR beta CDR3 regions, and they did so from RNA transcripts for repertoire sequencing. Second-round multiplex PCR came after a first-round RT-PCR that employed HTBI primers. One entry per CDR3 protein results from TCRdb running MiXCR on the multiplex PCR reads. This table has about 550,000 distinct CDR3 sequences, approximately 35% appearing once. Additional autoimmune diseases, uncontrolled infections, pregnancy or lactation disqualified patients.

This receptor was taken from an adult man with Graves' hyperthyroidism. This chain links TRBV3-1 with TRBJ1-2; D is unclear. The sample was peripheral blood or thyroid tissue (not recorded which). The CDR3 sequence is CASSLEGALGYTF. CDR3 nucleotide sequence: TGTGCCAGCAGCCTGGAAGGAGCGCTCGGCTACACCTTC.